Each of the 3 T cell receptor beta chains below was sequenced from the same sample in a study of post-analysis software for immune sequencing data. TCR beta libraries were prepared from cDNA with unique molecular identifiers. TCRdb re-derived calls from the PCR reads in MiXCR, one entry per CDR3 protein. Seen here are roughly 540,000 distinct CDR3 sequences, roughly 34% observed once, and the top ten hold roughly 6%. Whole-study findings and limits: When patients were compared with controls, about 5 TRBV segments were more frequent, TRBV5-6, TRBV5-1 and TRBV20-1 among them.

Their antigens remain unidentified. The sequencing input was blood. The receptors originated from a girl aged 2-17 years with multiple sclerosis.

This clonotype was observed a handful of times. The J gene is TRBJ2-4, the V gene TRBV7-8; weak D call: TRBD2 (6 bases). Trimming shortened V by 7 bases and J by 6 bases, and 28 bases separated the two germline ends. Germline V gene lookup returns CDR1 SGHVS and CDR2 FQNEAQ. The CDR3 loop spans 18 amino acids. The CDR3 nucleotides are TGTGCCAGCACCCAAAACACATTATTAGCGGACCTGGGAAACATTCAGTACTTC. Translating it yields CASTQNTLLADLGNIQYF.

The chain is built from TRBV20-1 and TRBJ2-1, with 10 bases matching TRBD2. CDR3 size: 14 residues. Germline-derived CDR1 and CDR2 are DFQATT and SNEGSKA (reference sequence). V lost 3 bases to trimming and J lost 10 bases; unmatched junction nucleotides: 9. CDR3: CSASALAGDGEQFF. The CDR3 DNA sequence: TGCAGTGCTAGCGCTCTAGCGGGGGACGGGGAGCAGTTCTTC.

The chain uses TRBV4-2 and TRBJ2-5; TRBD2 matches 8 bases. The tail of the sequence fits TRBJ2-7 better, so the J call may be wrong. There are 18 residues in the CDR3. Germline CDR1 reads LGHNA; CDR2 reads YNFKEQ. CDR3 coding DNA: TGTGCCAGCAGCCAAGAAGGGCGGCTAGCGGGTCCTTCCTACGAGCAGTACTTC. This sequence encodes CASSQEGRLAGPSYEQYF.